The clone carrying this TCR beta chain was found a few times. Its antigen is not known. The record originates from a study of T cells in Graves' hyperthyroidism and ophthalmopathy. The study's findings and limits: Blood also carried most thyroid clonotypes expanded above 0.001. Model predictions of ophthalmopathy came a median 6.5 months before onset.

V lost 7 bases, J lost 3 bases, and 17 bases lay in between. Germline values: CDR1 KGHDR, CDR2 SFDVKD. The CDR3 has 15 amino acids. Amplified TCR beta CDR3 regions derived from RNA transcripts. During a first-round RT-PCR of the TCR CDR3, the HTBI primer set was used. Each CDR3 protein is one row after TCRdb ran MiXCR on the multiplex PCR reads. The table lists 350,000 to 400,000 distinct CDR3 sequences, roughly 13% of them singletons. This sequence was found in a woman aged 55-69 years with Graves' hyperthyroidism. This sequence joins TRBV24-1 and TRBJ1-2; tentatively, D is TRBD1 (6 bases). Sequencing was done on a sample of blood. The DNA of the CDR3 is TGTGCCACCAGCCCCTCGGGCAGGGGAGACTATGGCTACACCTTC. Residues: CATSPSGRGDYGYTF.